The entry below gives a single T cell receptor beta chain sequence along with its context. Sequencing of TCR beta covered CD8+ and CD4+ T cells obtained from blood. Those who served as multiple sclerosis controls were treatment-naive patients with stable or active relapsing-remitting disease. The CD8+ and CD4+ T cells were negatively isolated, with the TEMRA cells enriched by FACS. This specimen comes from a study of CD8 T cells in Susac syndrome. Random hexamers primed reverse transcription of about 0.45 to 1 ug RNA. Amplification of TCR beta CDR3 was carried out by immunoSEQ multiplex PCR, which covered 54 Vbeta and 13 Jbeta segments. TCRdb itself ran the immunoSEQ multiplex PCR reads through MiXCR, one entry per CDR3 protein. The sample records about 200,000 distinct CDR3 sequences, about 94% being singletons. The germline gives CDR1 MGHDK, CDR2 SYGVNS. The junction had 3 bases not matched to a gene; V was cut back by 4 bases and J by 6 bases. CDR3 length equals 13 residues.

The chain employs TRBV25-1 and TRBJ2-3; 8 bases fit TRBD1. The sequence derives from a human donor with multiple sclerosis. Material: CD8+ T cells from PBMCs. CDR3 sequence: CASSATGADTQYF. The DNA for the CDR3 is TGTGCCAGCAGTGCGACAGGGGCCGATACGCAGTATTTT.